These 12 T cell receptor beta chains were all obtained from the same sample, sequenced in a study of T cells after yellow fever vaccination. TCRdb called the 5' RACE reads again in MiXCR, with one record for every CDR3 protein. This table has roughly 300,000 distinct CDR3 sequences, around 6.8% appearing once. The sequenced sample was PBMCs, obtained 35 to 50 days after the first yellow fever vaccination. Receptor source: a man between 18 and 29 years old who received the YFV17D yellow fever vaccine.

The rearrangement joins TRBV28 to TRBJ1-2; D is unclear. Germline CDR1 MDHEN, CDR2 SYDVKM. This CDR3 is 14 amino acids long. The V end was cut by 2 bases, the J end by 8 bases, with 15 bases between. CDR3 in DNA: TGTGCCAGCAGTTTAACGGTTTCCCTTAAGGGCTACACCTTC. This sequence encodes CASSLTVSLKGYTF.

The rearrangement joins TRBV20-1 to TRBJ2-7; the D gene is possibly TRBD1 (6 bases). Germline assignment: CDR1 DFQATT and CDR2 SNEGSKA (reference sequence). Trimming took 1 base from V and 4 from J, leaving 26 bases between them. The CDR3 has 18 residues. CDR3 DNA sequence: TGCAGTGCTAGAGGGGTGCCAGGGGTTGACCGTAAGGGGTACGAGCAGTACTTC. Protein product: CSARGVPGVDRKGYEQYF.

This clonotype was seen a handful of times. The chain uses TRBV5-1 and TRBJ1-2, with D uncertain. The CDR3 is 14 amino acids. Trimming left V 0 bases short and J 8 bases short, with 14 bases between. Germline lookup yields CDR1 SGHRS and CDR2 YFSETQ. In DNA, the CDR3 is TGCGCCAGCAGCTTGGCGATTAATGGGAAGGGCTACACCTTC. Its protein is CASSLAINGKGYTF.

The sample holds a few counts of this clonotype. V usage is TRBV9 and J usage is TRBJ1-6; D gene ambiguous. CDR1 and CDR2 from the germline V gene are SGDLS and YYNGEE. The CDR3 loop spans 14 amino acids. V was trimmed by 0 bases and J by 7 bases, leaving 8 bases between them. CDR3 in amino acids: CASSVAVDNSPLHF. CDR3 nucleotide sequence: TGTGCCAGCAGCGTAGCGGTAGACAATTCACCCCTCCACTTT.

This clonotype was counted between two and nine times. This chain joins TRBV5-4 and TRBJ2-1, with D possibly being TRBD2 (6 bases). In germline, CDR1 is SGHNT, CDR2 YYREEE (reference sequence). This CDR3 spans 13 amino acids. V was pared by 2 bases and J by 10 bases, with 13 bases between. CDR3 DNA sequence: TGTGCCAGCAGCTTCGGCAGGGCGGGAGAGCAGTTCTTC. Translation gives CASSFGRAGEQFF.

V gene TRBV20-1 combines with J gene TRBJ1-6, with TRBD1 identical over 8 bases. This CDR3 has 15 amino acids. Germline values: CDR1 DFQATT, CDR2 SNEGSKA (reference sequence). The V gene end was trimmed by 6 bases and the J gene end by 7 bases; junction bases not matched to a gene: 11. The DNA for the CDR3 is TGCAGTGCGAGGAAGGGACAGGTGGACAATTCACCCCTCCACTTT. As protein: CSARKGQVDNSPLHF.

This clonotype occurred a few times. The rearrangement uses TRBV20-1 and TRBJ2-7; D is ambiguous. The CDR3 is 12 amino acids. V dropped 3 bases and J dropped 1 base, with 7 bases sitting between them. Germline V CDR1 and CDR2: DFQATT, SNEGSKA (reference sequence). The CDR3 sequence is CSASTVSYEQYV. DNA of the CDR3: TGCAGTGCTAGTACGGTATCCTACGAGCAGTACGTC.

This sequence joins TRBV12-3 or TRBV12-4 and TRBJ2-1; 10 nucleotides match TRBD2. The CDR3 has 15 amino acids. With V trimmed by 5 bases and J by 1 base, 2 bases remained unmatched. The CDR3: CASSSGGASYNEQFF. DNA of the CDR3: TGTGCCAGCAGTAGCGGGGGGGCGTCCTACAATGAGCAGTTCTTC.

Only a few counts were recorded for this clonotype. The chain uses TRBV20-1 and TRBJ2-5, with 8 bases fitting TRBD2. CDR1 and CDR2 from the germline V gene are DFQATT and SNEGSKA (reference sequence). Losses at the gene ends were 6 bases for V and 2 bases for J; bases not matched to a gene: 14. This CDR3 spans 16 amino acids. The CDR3 is CSAVIFSGADQETQYF. The CDR3 DNA sequence: TGCAGTGCCGTAATTTTTAGCGGGGCTGATCAAGAGACCCAGTACTTC.

The V call is TRBV7-2, the J call TRBJ2-7, with D perhaps matching TRBD2 (6 bases). Trimming cost V 4 bases and J 3 bases, with 13 bases left between them. CDR3 length: 14 amino acids. Germline values: CDR1 SGHTA, CDR2 FQGNSA. The CDR3 loop reads CASSSGDSFYEQYF. CDR3 DNA sequence: TGTGCCAGCAGCTCCGGGGACTCGTTCTACGAGCAGTACTTC.

The table lists this clonotype with a few counts. The chain uses TRBV20-1 and TRBJ1-1; no reliable D call. Germline values: CDR1 DFQATT, CDR2 SNEGSKA (reference sequence). V was shortened by 1 base and J by 3 bases, with 12 bases between the two germline ends. CDR3 length equals 14 residues. CDR3 coding DNA: TGCAGTGCTAGAGTGCCAGGTAGGGACACTGAAGCTTTCTTT. Protein: CSARVPGRDTEAFF.

The chain joins TRBV6-5 to TRBJ2-1; 8 bases line up with TRBD2. The CDR3 consists of 17 residues. Per germline, CDR1 MNHEY and CDR2 SVGAGI. J was trimmed by 4 bases and V by 0 bases; bases with no gene match: 8. The CDR3 loop reads CASSYSPAGALYNEQFF. The CDR3 DNA reads as TGTGCCAGCAGTTACTCTCCAGCGGGGGCCCTATACAATGAGCAGTTCTTC.